This T cell receptor beta chain is drawn from a study of blood T cell repertoires in COVID-19. Study information: Acute and convalescent COVID-19 samples came from the United States, Italy and Spain.

After removal of 6 bases from V and 14 bases from J, the junction contained 14 bases not matched to a gene. Germline V lookup: CDR1 SNHLY, CDR2 FYNNEI. The CDR3 length is 13 residues. Assay: immunoSEQ multiplex PCR; the TCRdb copy retains only in-frame clones and omits some. The repertoire holds some 150,000 clones, with 80% as singletons. The source is a man in his 60s with active or convalescent COVID-19. The sequenced material came from peripheral blood. V is TRBV2 and J is TRBJ2-3, with 7 bases fitting TRBD2. The CDR3 sequence is CASRGGVAGRPYF. Here the CDR3 DNA reads TGTGCCAGCAGGGGAGGGGTCGCGGGCCGGCCGTATTTT.